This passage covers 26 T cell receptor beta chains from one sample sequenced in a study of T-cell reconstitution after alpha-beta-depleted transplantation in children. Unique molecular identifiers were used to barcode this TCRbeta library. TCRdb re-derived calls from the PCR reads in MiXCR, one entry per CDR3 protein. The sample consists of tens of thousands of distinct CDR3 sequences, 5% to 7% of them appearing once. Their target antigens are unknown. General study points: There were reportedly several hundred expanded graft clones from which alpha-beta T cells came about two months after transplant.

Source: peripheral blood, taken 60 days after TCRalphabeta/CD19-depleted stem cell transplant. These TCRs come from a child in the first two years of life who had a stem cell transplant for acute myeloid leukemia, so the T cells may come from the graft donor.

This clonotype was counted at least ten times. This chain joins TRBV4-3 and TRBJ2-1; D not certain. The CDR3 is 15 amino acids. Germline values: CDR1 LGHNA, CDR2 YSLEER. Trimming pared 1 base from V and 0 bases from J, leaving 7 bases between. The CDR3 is CASSQGLSSYNEQFF. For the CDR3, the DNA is TGCGCCAGCAGCCAAGGGCTGAGCTCCTACAATGAGCAGTTCTTC.

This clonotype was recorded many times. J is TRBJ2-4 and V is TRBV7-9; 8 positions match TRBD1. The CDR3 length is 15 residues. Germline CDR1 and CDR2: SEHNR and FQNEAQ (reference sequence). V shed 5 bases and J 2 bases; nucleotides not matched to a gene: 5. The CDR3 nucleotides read TGTGCCAGCAGCCAGACAGGGGCAACCAAAAACATTCAGTACTTC. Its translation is CASSQTGATKNIQYF.

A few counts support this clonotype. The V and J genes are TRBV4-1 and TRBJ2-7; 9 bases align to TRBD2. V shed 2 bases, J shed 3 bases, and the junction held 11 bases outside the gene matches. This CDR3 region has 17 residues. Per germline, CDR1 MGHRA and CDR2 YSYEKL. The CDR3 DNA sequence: TGCGCCAGCAGCCAATCTAGCGGGGAGCTTGGGGACTACGAGCAGTACTTC. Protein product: CASSQSSGELGDYEQYF.

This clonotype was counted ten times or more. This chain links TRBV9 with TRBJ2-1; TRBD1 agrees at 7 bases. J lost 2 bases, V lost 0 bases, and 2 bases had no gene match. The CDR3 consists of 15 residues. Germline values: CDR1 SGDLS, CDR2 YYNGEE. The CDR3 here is CASSVGQGAYNEQFF. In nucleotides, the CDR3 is TGTGCCAGCAGCGTAGGGCAGGGGGCCTACAATGAGCAGTTCTTC.

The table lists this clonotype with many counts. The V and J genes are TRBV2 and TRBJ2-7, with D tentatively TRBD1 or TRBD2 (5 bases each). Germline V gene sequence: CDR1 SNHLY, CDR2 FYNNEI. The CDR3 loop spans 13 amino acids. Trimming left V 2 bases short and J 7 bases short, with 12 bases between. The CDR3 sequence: CASSEFREGEQYF. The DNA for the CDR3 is TGTGCCAGCAGTGAATTTCGCGAGGGGGAGCAGTACTTC.

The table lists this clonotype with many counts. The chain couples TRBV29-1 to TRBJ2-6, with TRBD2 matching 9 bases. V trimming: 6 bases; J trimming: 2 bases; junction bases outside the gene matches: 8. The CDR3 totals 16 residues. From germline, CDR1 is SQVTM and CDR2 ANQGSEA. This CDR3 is CSVYFSGRAGANVLTF. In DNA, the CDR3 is TGCAGCGTGTACTTTAGCGGGAGAGCTGGGGCCAACGTCCTGACTTTC.

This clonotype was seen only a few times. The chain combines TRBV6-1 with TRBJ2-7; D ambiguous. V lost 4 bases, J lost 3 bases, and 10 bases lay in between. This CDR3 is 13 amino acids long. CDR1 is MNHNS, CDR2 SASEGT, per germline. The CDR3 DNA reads TGTGCCAGCAGTGCCCGCCGGGTCTACGAGCAGTACTTC. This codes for CASSARRVYEQYF.

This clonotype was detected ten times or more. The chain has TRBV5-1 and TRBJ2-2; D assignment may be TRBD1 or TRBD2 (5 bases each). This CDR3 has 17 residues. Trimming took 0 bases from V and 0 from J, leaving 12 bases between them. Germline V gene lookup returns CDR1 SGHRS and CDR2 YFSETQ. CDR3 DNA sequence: TGCGCCAGCAGCTTGGTGGGACCAACTTCGAACACCGGGGAGCTGTTTTTT. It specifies CASSLVGPTSNTGELFF.

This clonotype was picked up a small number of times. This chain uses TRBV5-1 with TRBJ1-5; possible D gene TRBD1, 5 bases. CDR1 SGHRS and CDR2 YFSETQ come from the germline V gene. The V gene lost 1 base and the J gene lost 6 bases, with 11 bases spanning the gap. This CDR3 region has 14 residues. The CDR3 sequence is CASSLNGATQPQHF. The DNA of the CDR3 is TGCGCCAGCAGCTTGAACGGGGCGACTCAGCCCCAGCATTTT.

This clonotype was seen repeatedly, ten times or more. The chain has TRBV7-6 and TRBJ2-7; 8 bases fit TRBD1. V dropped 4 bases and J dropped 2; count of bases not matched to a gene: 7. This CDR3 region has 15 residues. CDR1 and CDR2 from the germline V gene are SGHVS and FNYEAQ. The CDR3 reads CASSSREQGAYEQYF. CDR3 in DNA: TGTGCCAGCAGCTCAAGGGAACAGGGGGCCTACGAGCAGTACTTC.

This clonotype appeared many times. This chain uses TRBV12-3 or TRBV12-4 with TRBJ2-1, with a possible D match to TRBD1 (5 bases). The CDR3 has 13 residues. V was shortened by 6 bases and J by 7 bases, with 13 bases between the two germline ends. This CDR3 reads CASSYQGWNEQFF. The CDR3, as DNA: TGTGCCAGCAGCTATCAGGGTTGGAATGAGCAGTTCTTC.

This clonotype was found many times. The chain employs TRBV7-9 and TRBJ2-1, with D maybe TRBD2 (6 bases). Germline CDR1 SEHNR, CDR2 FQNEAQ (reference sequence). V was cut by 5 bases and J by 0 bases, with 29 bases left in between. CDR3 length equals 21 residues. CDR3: CASSPGHHAELSGGSYNEQFF. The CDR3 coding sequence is TGTGCCAGCAGCCCCGGACACCACGCCGAGCTTAGCGGAGGCTCCTACAATGAGCAGTTCTTC.

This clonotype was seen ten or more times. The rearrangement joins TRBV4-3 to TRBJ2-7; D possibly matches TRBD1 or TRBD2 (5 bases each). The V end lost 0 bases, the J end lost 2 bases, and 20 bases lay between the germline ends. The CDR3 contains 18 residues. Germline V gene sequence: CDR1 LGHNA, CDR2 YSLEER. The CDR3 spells CASSQDRKGTINPYEQYF. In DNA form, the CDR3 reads TGCGCCAGCAGCCAAGATCGGAAGGGGACGATAAACCCCTACGAGCAGTACTTC.

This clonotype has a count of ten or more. The CDR3 DNA follows: TGTGCCAGCAGTTTAAGGGGACAGGGGGCGAATAATTCACCCCTCCACTTT. Amino acids: CASSLRGQGANNSPLHF. The V call is TRBV27, the J call TRBJ1-6, with TRBD1 matching 12 bases. The germline CDR1 and CDR2 sequences are MNHEY and SMNVEV (reference sequence). CDR3 size: 17 residues. The V and J ends lost 2 bases and 5 bases, in that order; junction bases with no gene match: 4.

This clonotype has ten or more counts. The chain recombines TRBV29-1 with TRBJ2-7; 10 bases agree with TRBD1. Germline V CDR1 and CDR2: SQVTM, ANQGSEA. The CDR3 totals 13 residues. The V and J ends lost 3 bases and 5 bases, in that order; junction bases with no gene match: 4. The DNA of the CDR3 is TGCAGCGTTGATGGGGACAGGGGCCACGAGCAGTACTTC. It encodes CSVDGDRGHEQYF.

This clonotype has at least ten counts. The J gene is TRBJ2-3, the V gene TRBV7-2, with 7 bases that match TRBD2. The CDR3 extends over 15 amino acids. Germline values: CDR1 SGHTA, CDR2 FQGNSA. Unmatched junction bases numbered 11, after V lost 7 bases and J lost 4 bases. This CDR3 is CASTPSGRGADTQYF. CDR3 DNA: TGTGCCAGCACCCCGTCAGGGAGGGGAGCAGATACGCAGTATTTT.

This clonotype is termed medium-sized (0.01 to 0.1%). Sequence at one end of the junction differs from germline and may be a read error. CDR3 in amino acids: CATSYRALREQYF. In DNA, the CDR3 is TGTGCCACCAGTTACAGGGCACTACGCGAGCAGTACTTC. The chain carries TRBV28 and TRBJ2-7; the D gene is possibly TRBD1 (6 bases). This CDR3 has 13 amino acids. From germline, CDR1 is MDHEN and CDR2 SYDVKM.

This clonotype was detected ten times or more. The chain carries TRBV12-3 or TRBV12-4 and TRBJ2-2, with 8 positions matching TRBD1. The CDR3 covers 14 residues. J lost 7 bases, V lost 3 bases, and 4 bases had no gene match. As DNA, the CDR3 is TGTGCCAGCAGTTTCACAGGGGGTAGCGGGGAGCTGTTTTTT. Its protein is CASSFTGGSGELFF.

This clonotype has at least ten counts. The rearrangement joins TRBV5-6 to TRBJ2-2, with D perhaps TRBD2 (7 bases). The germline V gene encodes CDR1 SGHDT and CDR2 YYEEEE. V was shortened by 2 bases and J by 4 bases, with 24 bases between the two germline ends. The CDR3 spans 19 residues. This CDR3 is CASSLNLRGGLYSTGELFF. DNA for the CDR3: TGTGCCAGCAGCTTAAACTTAAGGGGGGGGCTTTACAGCACCGGGGAGCTGTTTTTT.

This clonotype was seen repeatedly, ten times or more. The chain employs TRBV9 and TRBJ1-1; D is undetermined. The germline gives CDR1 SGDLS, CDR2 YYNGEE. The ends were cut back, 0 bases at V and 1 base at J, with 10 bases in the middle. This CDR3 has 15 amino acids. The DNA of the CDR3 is TGTGCCAGCAGCGTAGACCTATATGGGAACACTGAAGCTTTCTTT. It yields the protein CASSVDLYGNTEAFF.

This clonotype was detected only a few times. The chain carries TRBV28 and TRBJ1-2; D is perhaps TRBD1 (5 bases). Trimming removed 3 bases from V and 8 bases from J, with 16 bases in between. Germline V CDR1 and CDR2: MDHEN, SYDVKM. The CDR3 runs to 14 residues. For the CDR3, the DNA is TGTGCCAGCAGTTTTGGGGTACAGGTGTACGGCTACACCTTC. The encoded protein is CASSFGVQVYGYTF.

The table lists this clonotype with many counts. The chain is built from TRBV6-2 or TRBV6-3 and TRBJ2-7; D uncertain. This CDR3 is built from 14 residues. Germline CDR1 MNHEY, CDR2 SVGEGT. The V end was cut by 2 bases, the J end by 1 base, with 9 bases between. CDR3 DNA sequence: TGTGCCAGCAGTTACAACAGAATTTCCTACGAGCAGTACTTC. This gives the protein CASSYNRISYEQYF.

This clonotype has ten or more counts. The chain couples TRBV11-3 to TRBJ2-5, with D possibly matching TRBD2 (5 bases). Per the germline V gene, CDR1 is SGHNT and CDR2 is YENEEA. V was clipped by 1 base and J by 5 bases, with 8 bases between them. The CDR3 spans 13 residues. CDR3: CASSLGGFETQYF. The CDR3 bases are TGTGCCAGCAGCTTAGGAGGGTTTGAGACCCAGTACTTC.

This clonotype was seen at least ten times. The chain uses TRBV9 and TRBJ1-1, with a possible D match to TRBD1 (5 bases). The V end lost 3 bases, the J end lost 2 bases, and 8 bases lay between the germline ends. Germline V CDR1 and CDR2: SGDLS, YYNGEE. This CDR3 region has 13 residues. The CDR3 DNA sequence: TGTGCCAGCAGCGGTCAGGGAAACACTGAAGCTTTCTTT. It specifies CASSGQGNTEAFF.

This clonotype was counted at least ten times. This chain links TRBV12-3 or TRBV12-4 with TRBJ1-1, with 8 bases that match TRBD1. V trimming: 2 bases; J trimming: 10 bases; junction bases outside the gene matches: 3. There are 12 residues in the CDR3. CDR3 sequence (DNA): TGTGCCAGCAGTTTATGGGGGACAGGAGCTTTCTTT. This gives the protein CASSLWGTGAFF.

The CDR3 is CASSQEWLAGETQYF. The DNA of the CDR3 is TGTGCCAGCAGCCAAGAGTGGCTAGCGGGAGAGACCCAGTACTTC. This chain links TRBV4-2 with TRBJ2-5; 8 bases are a match to TRBD2. After removal of 0 bases from V and 4 bases from J, the junction contained 4 bases not matched to a gene. CDR3 length: 15 amino acids. Germline V gives CDR1 LGHNA, CDR2 YNFKEQ.